One sample yielded the 10 T cell receptor beta chains listed below, sequenced in a study of early stage breast cancer tumors. Data came from immunoSEQ multiplex PCR; TCRdb stores just in-frame clones and leaves some out. The top ten hold 25% to 35% of the sample, which has 20,000 to 25,000 clones, around 76% seen once. Sequenced sample: blood. The receptors originated from a person aged 55 to 69 with breast cancer.

V gene TRBV7-2 combines with J gene TRBJ1-2; no definite D call. V gave up 8 bases and J gave up 3 bases, with 13 bases separating them. The CDR3 extends over 13 amino acids. CDR1 is SGHTA, CDR2 FQGNSA, per germline. The CDR3 nucleotides read TGTGCCAGCCCCTCGGTCGTCGACTATGGCTACACCTTC. The encoded protein is CASPSVVDYGYTF.

V and J are TRBV7-6 and TRBJ2-1; 10 nucleotides align to TRBD2. V dropped 1 base and J dropped 6; count of bases not matched to a gene: 12. Germline assignment: CDR1 SGHVS and CDR2 FNYEAQ. The CDR3 extends over 18 amino acids. CDR3: CASSLEAGGPGAFNEQFF. The CDR3 region has the DNA TGTGCCAGCAGCTTAGAAGCGGGGGGGCCCGGGGCCTTCAATGAGCAGTTCTTC.

This CDR3 is CASSKGNNQPQHF. CDR3 DNA: TGTGCCAGTAGTAAGGGAAACAATCAGCCCCAGCATTTT. This chain connects TRBV19 to TRBJ1-5; D gene uncertain. Germline V gives CDR1 LNHDA, CDR2 SQIVND (reference sequence). The CDR3 has 13 amino acids. The V and J ends lost 4 bases and 3 bases respectively, with 7 bases between them.

The chain uses TRBV19 and TRBJ1-2; possible D gene TRBD1, 6 bases. The germline V and J ends were trimmed by 4 bases and 4 bases, with 10 bases remaining between them. CDR1 is LNHDA and CDR2 is SQIVND in the germline V gene (reference sequence). The CDR3 is 13 amino acids. For the CDR3, the DNA is TGTGCCAGTAGTACGGGGGGCCCCTATGGCTACACCTTC. It yields the protein CASSTGGPYGYTF.

The genes are TRBV30 and TRBJ2-6, with D unclear. The CDR3 consists of 13 residues. V dropped 5 bases and J dropped 0 bases, with 5 bases sitting between them. CDR1 is GTSNPN and CDR2 is SVGIG in the germline V gene (reference sequence). Written as DNA, the CDR3 is TGTGCCTGGGCAGACTCTGGGGCCAACGTCCTGACTTTC. As protein: CAWADSGANVLTF.

The genes are TRBV5-6 and TRBJ2-5; D not certain. V dropped 4 bases and J dropped 9 bases, with 16 bases sitting between them. The CDR3 loop spans 13 amino acids. The germline V gene encodes CDR1 SGHDT and CDR2 YYEEEE. CDR3 residues: CASSQHPSYAQYF. CDR3 bases: TGTGCCAGCAGCCAACACCCCTCCTATGCCCAGTACTTC.

The chain combines TRBV11-3 with TRBJ2-3; TRBD2 matches 11 bases. There are 16 residues in the CDR3. Trimming removed 2 bases from V and 3 bases from J; junction bases left unmatched: 4. Per the germline V gene, CDR1 is SGHNT and CDR2 is YENEEA. CDR3 sequence reads: CASSLRTSGSTDTQYF. The CDR3 DNA follows: TGTGCCAGCAGCTTAAGGACTAGCGGGTCAACAGATACGCAGTATTTT.

The gene calls are TRBV25-1 and TRBJ1-3; D gene unclear. CDR1 and CDR2 from the germline V gene are MGHDK and SYGVNS. The germline V and J ends were trimmed by 6 bases and 0 bases, with 6 bases remaining between them. There are 13 residues in the CDR3. The CDR3 is CASSGDSGNTIYF. CDR3 DNA: TGTGCCAGCAGCGGAGACTCTGGAAACACCATATATTTT.

This clone was detected a few times. The CDR3 DNA is TGTGCCAGCAGCGTAGCAGACTATGGCTACACCTTC. Translation: CASSVADYGYTF. J is TRBJ1-2 and V is TRBV9, with D hard to call. The CDR3 is 12 residues long. The germline CDR1 and CDR2 sequences are SGDLS and YYNGEE. V was shortened by 0 bases and J by 3 bases, with 3 bases between the two germline ends.

The chain joins TRBV5-1 to TRBJ2-7, with 9 bases that match TRBD1. With V trimmed by 3 bases and J by 3 bases, 10 bases remained unmatched. Germline V gene lookup returns CDR1 SGHRS and CDR2 YFSETQ. This CDR3 comprises 16 residues. CDR3 amino acids: CASSSRTGDFFYEQYF. CDR3 DNA: TGCGCCAGCAGCTCACGGACAGGGGACTTCTTCTACGAGCAGTACTTC.